These T cell receptor beta chains were read from a single sample in a study of OX40 agonist ivuxolimab in advanced cancers. Libraries were prepared by immunoSEQ multiplex PCR; TCRdb keeps only in-frame clonotypes and omits some of them. Seen here are tens of thousands of clones, 84% observed once, and the top ten hold around 27%. Specimen: CD4+ or CD8+ T cells sorted from blood, collected in a trial of the OX40 agonist ivuxolimab. Receptors were obtained from an adult with an advanced solid tumor such as melanoma, head and neck, liver or kidney cancer. Each CDR3 is given without its conserved first and last residue.

v_call	j_call	cdr3_aa
TRBV7-2	TRBJ2-7	ASSSSQGIPYEQY
TRBV19	TRBJ1-6	ASAYNTGGTPLH
TRBV4-3	TRBJ1-2	ASSQANGWDYGYT
TRBV10-2	TRBJ1-5	ASSDGVESGSNQPQH
TRBV30	TRBJ2-5	AWSQGLAGSGTQY
TRBV18	TRBJ1-1	ASSRDGREVEAF
TRBV14	TRBJ2-1	ASSPSYWTGSYNEQF
TRBV7-9	TRBJ1-5	ASSSPGGKQPQH
TRBV30	TRBJ2-5	AWSPGGETQY
TRBV12-5	TRBJ1-1	ASGLENTEAF
TRBV6-5	TRBJ1-2	ASSYVGTGDGYT
TRBV9	TRBJ2-1	ASSVGYGYNEQF
TRBV18	TRBJ2-1	ASSPRRDSYNEQF
TRBV27	TRBJ1-1	ASSLLQGLNTEAF
TRBV30	TRBJ1-1	AWRRGTGTEAF
TRBV10-1	TRBJ2-4	ASSEGTSGGNIQY
TRBV5-1	TRBJ2-1	ASSLSISGRAGLDEQF
TRBV11-1	TRBJ2-7	ASSLDTGTGGPAAYEQY
TRBV7-9	TRBJ2-3	ASSLASGSLPY
TRBV28	TRBJ2-7	ASSLMRRGPYEQY
TRBV27	TRBJ2-3	ASSGNLGDTQY
TRBV9	TRBJ2-2	ASSVVYTANTGELF
TRBV28	TRBJ1-5	ASSSPSQPQH
TRBV5-4	TRBJ2-3	ASSLPTDTQY
TRBV19	TRBJ1-4	ASTPSQGAREKLF
TRBV15	TRBJ2-7	ATSRGYTGQGSYEQY
TRBV1	TRBJ2-5	TSSRRGADQETQY
TRBV28	TRBJ1-4	ASSFVGRVTNEKLF
TRBV30	TRBJ2-3	AWSAGSLDTQY
TRBV5-4	TRBJ2-2	ASSLESRANTGELF
TRBV7-3	TRBJ2-7	ASHRDLSYEQY
TRBV19	TRBJ2-1	ASSMKQGSEQF
TRBV7-8	TRBJ1-5	ASSSQGGDQPQH
TRBV7-9	TRBJ1-1	ASSFWTGANTEAF
TRBV21-1	TRBJ1-1	ASSPRPPGPLNTEAF
TRBV7-9	TRBJ1-2	ASSLSGGSTYGYT
TRBV6-5	TRBJ1-2	ASSRRVHNYGYT
TRBV14	TRBJ1-3	ASSHRAGNTIY
TRBV2	TRBJ1-5	ASSDDRGFVEPQH
TRBV28	TRBJ2-2	ASITGTRTGELF
TRBV7-2	TRBJ2-1	ASSLARSSYNEQF
TRBV7-8	TRBJ2-7	ASSWGLAGGLGYEQY
TRBV9	TRBJ1-6	ASSVANSPLH
TRBV7-8	TRBJ1-6	ASSLVGSNSLLH
TRBV4-2	TRBJ2-7	ASSLWDRREGEQY
TRBV30	TRBJ1-2	AWYRGPWNYGYT
TRBV6-5	TRBJ1-5	ASSRRQGGNQPQH
TRBV2	TRBJ2-5	ASSPPRGLETQY
TRBV7-8	TRBJ2-7	ASGGSNYEQY
TRBV10-3	TRBJ1-2	AISESLRTAGGYT
TRBV6-5	TRBJ1-2	ASSYSPGGGYGYT
TRBV2	TRBJ2-7	ASSTAWTYEQY
TRBV19	TRBJ1-4	ASSTSQGRGEKLF
TRBV7-8	TRBJ1-1	ASRHIGGRDTEAF